A selection of T cell receptor beta chains follows, all from one sample in a study of identical twins. TCRdb re-analysed the 5' RACE reads in MiXCR, keeping a single row per CDR3 protein. Of some 760,000 distinct CDR3 sequences listed, roughly 20% are singletons. The data were also submitted as part of a second study, on T cells expressing NK-cell markers.

The sequencing input was PBMCs. These receptors all stem from a woman between 18 and 29 years old in good health. The CDR3 runs from the conserved cysteine through the conserved F or W. Fields, in order: CDR3 length, V gene, clone size, J gene, D gene, CDR3 DNA, CDR3 protein. A D gene is named only where the DNA matches it firmly. The size entry is marked missing in some rows and otherwise reads once, few, many or a size class.

>17|TRBV20-1|few|TRBJ1-2|-
TGCAGTGCTAGAGAGGGATCTTCGACTGGAGGGTCTTATGGCTACACCTTC
CSAREGSSTGGSYGYTF
>17|TRBV6-2/TRBV6-3|few|TRBJ2-2|-
TGTGCCAGCAGTTACTCCCCGGGGACTCTTTACACCGGGGAGCTGTTTTTT
CASSYSPGTLYTGELFF
>17|TRBV7-2|-|TRBJ2-3|TRBD2
TGTGCCAGCAGCTTAGCGGGACTAGCGGCTAGCACAGATACGCAGTATTTT
CASSLAGLAASTDTQYF
>16|TRBV5-1|-|TRBJ2-1|TRBD2
TGCGCCAGCAGCTCTATCCTAGCGGCGCCTTACAATGAGCAGTTCTTC
CASSSILAAPYNEQFF
>13|TRBV4-3|few|TRBJ2-7|-
TGCGCCAGCAGCCAAGAAGTCTCCTACGAGCAGTACTTC
CASSQEVSYEQYF
>16|TRBV3-1|few|TRBJ1-2|-
TGTGCCAGCAGCTCTCGGGGGACACCGAAGAACTATGGCTACACCTTC
CASSSRGTPKNYGYTF
>14|TRBV9|-|TRBJ2-1|-
TGTGCCAGCAGCGGGGGGGCGGGCTTAAATGAGCAGTTCTTC
CASSGGAGLNEQFF
>15|TRBV5-1|few|TRBJ1-2|TRBD1
TGCGCCAGCAGCTACGGGACAGGCGAAGCCTATGGCTACACCTTC
CASSYGTGEAYGYTF
>14|TRBV28|-|TRBJ1-4|-
TGTGCCAGCAGTTTATGGGGATATGGGGAAAAACTGTTTTTT
CASSLWGYGEKLFF
>12|TRBV7-9|-|TRBJ2-7|-
TGTGCCAGCAGCACTACAGAGTACGAGCAGTACTTC
CASSTTEYEQYF
>15|TRBV27|few|TRBJ2-7|TRBD1
TGTGCCAGCAGTTTACGGGACAGGGGCTTCGAGGAGCAGTACTTC
CASSLRDRGFEEQYF
>15|TRBV19|-|TRBJ2-1|TRBD2
TGTGCCAGTAGGGATCGGACTAGCGGGAGCAGCGAGCAGTTCTTC
CASRDRTSGSSEQFF
>15|TRBV5-1|-|TRBJ1-2|-
TGCGCCAGCAGGCTGGACTCGACCACTAACTATGGCTACACCTTC
CASRLDSTTNYGYTF
>16|TRBV5-1|few|TRBJ2-1|TRBD2
TGCGCCAGCAGCCCCCAAGGACTAGCACCCTACAATGAGCAGTTCTTC
CASSPQGLAPYNEQFF
>13|TRBV2|few|TRBJ2-3|TRBD1
TGTGCCAGCAGGGCAGGGGGTGAAGATACGCAGTATTTT
CASRAGGEDTQYF
>17|TRBV20-1|few|TRBJ2-7|TRBD2
TGCAGTGCTAGATCCTTGCGAGCGGGGGCAATGCCCCCCGAGCAGTACTTC
CSARSLRAGAMPPEQYF
>15|TRBV24-1|-|TRBJ2-5|TRBD1
TGTGCCACCAGTGATCCCCTGACAGGGGGAGAGACCCAGTACTTC
CATSDPLTGGETQYF
>16|TRBV5-6|-|TRBJ1-5|TRBD1
TGTGCCAGCAGCATCTCGACAGGGGGTAGCAATCAGCCCCAGCATTTT
CASSISTGGSNQPQHF
>15|TRBV5-1|few|TRBJ1-2|TRBD1
TGCGCCAGCAGCTTTTCCCCGAGACAGGGGAATGGCTACACCTTC
CASSFSPRQGNGYTF
>13|TRBV20-1|few|TRBJ1-1|-
TGCAGTGTTTCGGTGTCGTTAGACACTGAAGCTTTCTTT
CSVSVSLDTEAFF
>13|TRBV6-2/TRBV6-3|-|TRBJ2-5|-
TGTGCCAGCAGTTTGGACAGTCTAGAGACCCAGTACTTC
CASSLDSLETQYF
>13|TRBV5-1|-|TRBJ1-1|-
TGCGCCAGCAGCTTGGATCCGGGCTCCGAAGCTTTCTTT
CASSLDPGSEAFF
>13|TRBV12-3/TRBV12-4|-|TRBJ2-2|-
TGTGCCAGCAGGGATGAGTGGACCGGGGAGCTGTTTTTT
CASRDEWTGELFF
>13|TRBV20-1|many|TRBJ2-7|-
TGCAGTGCTAGGCGCGATTCGTCGGCCGAGCAGTACTTC
CSARRDSSAEQYF
>11|TRBV12-3/TRBV12-4|many|TRBJ2-5|-
TGTGCCAGCAGTCCTAGTGGGACCCAGTACTTC
CASSPSGTQYF
>13|TRBV25-1|-|TRBJ2-3|-
TGTGCCAGTACCTTTGACTTCACAGATACGCAGTATTTT
CASTFDFTDTQYF
>12|TRBV20-1|once|TRBJ1-2|-
TGCAGTGCTAGTTCCGGGGGGTATGGCTACACCTTC
CSASSGGYGYTF
>16|TRBV3-1|-|TRBJ2-5|TRBD2
TGTGCCAGCAGCCAAGATCCCAGGACTAGCGGGGCGACCCAGTACTTC
CASSQDPRTSGATQYF
>15|TRBV6-5|few|TRBJ2-1|-
TGTGCCAGCAGTTACTTAGGGGGGGGTTACAATGAGCAGTTCTTC
CASSYLGGGYNEQFF
>13|TRBV20-1|-|TRBJ2-3|-
TGCAGTACCCCCGTGGCGGGTACAGATACGCAGTATTTT
CSTPVAGTDTQYF
>14|TRBV4-3|-|TRBJ2-7|-
TGCGCCAGCAGCCAAGAAGGGGCAGACTACGAGCAGTACTTC
CASSQEGADYEQYF
>11|TRBV12-3/TRBV12-4|-|TRBJ2-2|-
TGTGCCAGCAGTTTGGGGATGGAGCTGTTTTTT
CASSLGMELFF
>14|TRBV15|few|TRBJ1-2|-
TGTGCCACCAGCAGAGAGTGGGGAGCGAGTGGCTACACCTTC
CATSREWGASGYTF
>14|TRBV9|-|TRBJ1-2|-
TGTGCCAGCAGCGTTGGAACAGTTAACTATGGCTACACCTTC
CASSVGTVNYGYTF
>14|TRBV30|-|TRBJ2-3|-
TGTGCCTGCACTCAGGGGCCCAGCACAGATACGCAGTATTTT
CACTQGPSTDTQYF
>15|TRBV6-5|few|TRBJ2-3|TRBD2
TGTGCCAGCAGTTACAGGGCGGGGGGCACAGATACGCAGTATTTT
CASSYRAGGTDTQYF
>14|TRBV20-1|few|TRBJ2-1|-
TGCAGTCCCAGCGGAGGTGTAACCTACAATGAGCAGTTCTTC
CSPSGGVTYNEQFF
>16|TRBV7-9|few|TRBJ2-7|-
TGTGCCAGCAGCTTAGCGTGGTCACCTAGCTCCTACGAGCAGTACTTC
CASSLAWSPSSYEQYF
>14|TRBV5-1|-|TRBJ1-4|TRBD1
TGCGCCAGCAGCCGGGACAGAACTAATGAAAAACTGTTTTTT
CASSRDRTNEKLFF
>12|TRBV12-3/TRBV12-4|many|TRBJ1-5|-
TGTGCCAGCAGTGAGGGCTTACAGCCCCAGCATTTT
CASSEGLQPQHF
>13|TRBV20-1|-|TRBJ2-7|-
TGCAGTGCAGTGTCGCTAGCCGATGACGAGCAGTACTTC
CSAVSLADDEQYF
>14|TRBV7-6|-|TRBJ2-1|-
TGTGCCAGCAGCTTACAGGGGGGTATGGATGAGCAGTTCTTC
CASSLQGGMDEQFF
>14|TRBV18|-|TRBJ2-3|-
TGTGCCAGCTCACCGTTCAGGGGCACAGATACGCAGTATTTT
CASSPFRGTDTQYF
>12|TRBV5-6|many|TRBJ2-1|-
TGTGCCAGCAGTTTAGCGTTAAATGAGCAGTTCTTC
CASSLALNEQFF
>17|TRBV28|-|TRBJ1-5|-
TGTGCCAGCAGTTTACCCAGGGCCGAGTATAGCAATCAGCCCCAGCATTTT
CASSLPRAEYSNQPQHF
>13|TRBV29-1|few|TRBJ1-1|-
TGCAGCGTTGATACACAGGTTGGCACTGAAGCTTTCTTT
CSVDTQVGTEAFF
>18|TRBV20-1|few|TRBJ2-5|-
TGCAGTGCTAGGGGCGTGGGCGAAGGGGGAAGTGATGAAGAGACCCAGTACTTC
CSARGVGEGGSDEETQYF
>12|TRBV2|-|TRBJ1-2|-
TGTGCCAGCAGTTACCAGACGGTTGGCTACACCTTC
CASSYQTVGYTF